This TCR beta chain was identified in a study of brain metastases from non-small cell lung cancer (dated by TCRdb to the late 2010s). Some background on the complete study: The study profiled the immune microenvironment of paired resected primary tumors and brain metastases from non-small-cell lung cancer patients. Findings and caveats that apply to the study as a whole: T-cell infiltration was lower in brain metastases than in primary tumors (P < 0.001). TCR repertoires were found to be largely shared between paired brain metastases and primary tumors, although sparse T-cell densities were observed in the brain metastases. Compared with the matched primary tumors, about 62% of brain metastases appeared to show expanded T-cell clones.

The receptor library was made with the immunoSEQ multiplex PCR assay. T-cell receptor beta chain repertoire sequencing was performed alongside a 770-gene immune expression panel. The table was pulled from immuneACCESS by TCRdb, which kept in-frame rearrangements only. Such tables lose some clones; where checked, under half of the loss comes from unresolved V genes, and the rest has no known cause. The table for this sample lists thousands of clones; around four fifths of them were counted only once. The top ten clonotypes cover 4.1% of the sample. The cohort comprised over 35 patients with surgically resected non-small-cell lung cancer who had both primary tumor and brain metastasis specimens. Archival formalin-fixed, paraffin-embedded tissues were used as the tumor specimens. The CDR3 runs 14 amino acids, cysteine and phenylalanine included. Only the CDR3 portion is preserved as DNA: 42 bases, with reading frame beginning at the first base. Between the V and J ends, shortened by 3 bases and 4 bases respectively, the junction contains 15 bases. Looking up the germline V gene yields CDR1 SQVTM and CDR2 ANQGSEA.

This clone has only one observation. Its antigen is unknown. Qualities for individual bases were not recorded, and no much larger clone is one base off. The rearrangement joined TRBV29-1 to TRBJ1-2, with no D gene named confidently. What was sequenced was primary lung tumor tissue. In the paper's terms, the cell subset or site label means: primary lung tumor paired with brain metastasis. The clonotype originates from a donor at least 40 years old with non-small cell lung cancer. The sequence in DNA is TGCAGCGTTGAGCGCGGCGGGGAATCCTATGGCTACACCTTC. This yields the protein CSVERGGESYGYTF.